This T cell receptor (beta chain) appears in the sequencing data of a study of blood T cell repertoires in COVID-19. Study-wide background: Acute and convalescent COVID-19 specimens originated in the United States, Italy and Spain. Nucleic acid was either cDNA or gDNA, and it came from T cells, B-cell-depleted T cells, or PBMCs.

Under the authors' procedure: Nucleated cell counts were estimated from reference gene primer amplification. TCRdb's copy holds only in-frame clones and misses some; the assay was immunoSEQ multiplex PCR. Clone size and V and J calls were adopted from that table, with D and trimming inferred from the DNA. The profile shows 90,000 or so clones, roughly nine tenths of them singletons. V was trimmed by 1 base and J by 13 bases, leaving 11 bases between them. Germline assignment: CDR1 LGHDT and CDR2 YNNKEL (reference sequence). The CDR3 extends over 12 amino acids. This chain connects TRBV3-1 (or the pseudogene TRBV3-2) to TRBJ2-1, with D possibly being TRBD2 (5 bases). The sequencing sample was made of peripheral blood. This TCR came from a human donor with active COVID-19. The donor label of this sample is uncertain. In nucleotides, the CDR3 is TGTGCCAGCAGCCAAGCACTAGATCCCCAGTTCTTC. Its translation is CASSQALDPQFF.